A single sample is the source of the 6 T cell receptor beta chains below, sequenced in a study of blood T cell repertoires in COVID-19 (TCRdb year 2020). Preparation of the library involved the immunoSEQ multiplex PCR assay. In TCRdb, the immuneACCESS table is reduced to in-frame sequences with V and J assigned. These tables do not hold every clone; where another copy was compared, an unresolved V gene accounts for under half, and the others remain unexplained. The sample table lists about 64,000 clones, more than 75% of them with a count of one. Clones ranked in the top ten supply around 3.5% of the sample. Source material: peripheral blood. All receptors come from a man in his fifties or sixties with active COVID-19.

The genes are TRBV18 and TRBJ2-7; possibly TRBD1 for D (6 bases). CDR1 and CDR2 from the germline V gene are KGHSH and LQKENI. The CDR3 runs to 14 residues. Trimming took 4 bases from V and 3 from J, leaving 13 bases between them. The DNA for the CDR3 is TGTGCCAGCTCACTAGGACAGACTTTCTACGAGCAGTACTTC. It translates to CASSLGQTFYEQYF. Together with reference TRBV18 and TRBJ2-7, the CDR3 gives the full variable domain: NAGVMQNPRHLVRRRGQEARLRCSPMKGHSHVYWYRQLPEEGLKFMVYLQKENIIDESGMPKERFSAEFPKEGPSILRIQQVVRGDSAAYFCASSLGQTFYEQYFGPGTRLTVT.

The rearrangement uses TRBV27 and TRBJ2-7; D is perhaps TRBD2 (6 bases). V lost 7 bases and J 7 bases, leaving 20 bases between the germline ends. CDR1 is MNHEY, CDR2 SMNVEV, per germline (reference sequence). The CDR3 spans 14 residues. Written as DNA, the CDR3 is TGTGCCAGCAATCCGGGGACTCCCGGGGGAGAGCAGTACTTC. This codes for CASNPGTPGGEQYF.

The CDR3 nucleotides read TGCGCCAGCAGCTTGGGCCCCCGGGGGGGCACAGATACGCAGTATTTT. Protein sequence: CASSLGPRGGTDTQYF. The chain carries TRBV5-1 and TRBJ2-3; the match to TRBD2 covers 7 bases. Germline lookup yields CDR1 SGHRS and CDR2 YFSETQ. The CDR3 runs 16 residues. V lost 0 bases, J lost 1 base, and 5 bases stayed unmatched.

The chain uses TRBV4-1 and TRBJ2-5; TRBD1 is a possible D gene (6 bases). Trimming pared 1 base from V and 1 base from J, leaving 13 bases between. Germline loops: CDR1 MGHRA, CDR2 YSYEKL. The CDR3 length is 16 residues. This CDR3 is CASSQVGARIQETQYF. The CDR3, as DNA: TGCGCCAGCAGCCAAGTGGGGGCGCGGATCCAAGAGACCCAGTACTTC.

The CDR3 spells CASSEGGPNTGELFF. Here the CDR3 DNA reads TGTGCCAGCAGTGAGGGAGGGCCCAACACCGGGGAGCTGTTTTTT. The V call is TRBV6-2 or TRBV6-3, the J call TRBJ2-2, with 7 bases that match TRBD2. CDR1 and CDR2 from the germline V gene are MNHEY and SVGEGT. The CDR3 length is 15 residues. Trimming cost V 5 bases and J 2 bases; bases outside gene matches: 5.

V is TRBV5-5 and J is TRBJ2-2, with TRBD1 as a possible D gene (6 bases). The length of the CDR3 is 14 residues. V lost 4 bases and J 6 bases, leaving 13 bases between the germline ends. CDR1 and CDR2 from the germline V gene are SGHKS and YYEKEE (reference sequence). CDR3 DNA sequence: TGTGCCAGCAGCCGCGGACAGAATGCCGGGGAGCTGTTTTTT. Translated: CASSRGQNAGELFF.